This is a list of T cell receptor beta chains from one sample in a study of blood T cell repertoires in COVID-19. Profiled with immunoSEQ multiplex PCR; TCRdb holds only in-frame clones, not every one. The data contain about 260,000 clones, about 87% of them seen just once; the ten biggest clones take up approximately 1.6%. Sequencing was done on a sample of peripheral blood. These receptors came from a woman aged 40 to 50 who had recovered from COVID-19. Each CDR3 is given with its conserved first and last residue. D genes are given only for firm matches.

v_call d_call cdr3_aa
TRBV6-5 - CASSYARGIIGYTF
TRBV7-9 TRBD1 CASTDRGRRQHF
TRBV9 - CASSARWGRIGDEQFF
TRBV6-6 TRBD1 CASSERSGGAGGYTF
TRBV11-2 - CASSLTGLGEQYF
TRBV19 - CASSMRGGGGYEQYF
TRBV2 TRBD1 CASRRIGQGSNTGELFF
TRBV27 TRBD1 CASSLVGTVNYGYTF
TRBV21-1 - CASSKVAPGDWTDTQYF
TRBV3-1/TRBV3-2 - CASSQAEVGYTF
TRBV9 - CASSATTATNEKLFF
TRBV7-2 TRBD1 CASSLPTGGEEKLFF
TRBV7-2 - CASSPSGLWEKLFF
TRBV4-1 - CASSQDELPNTEAFF
TRBV5-1 TRBD1 CASTPGTVLAKNIQYF
TRBV3-1/TRBV3-2 TRBD2 CASSLTSGGDNEQFF
TRBV18 - CASSPPAVYNEQFF
TRBV11-2 TRBD1 CASSSTSGGNTQYF
TRBV6-1 - CASSEGGFGNQPQHF
TRBV3-1/TRBV3-2 TRBD1 CASSQRRQGDSPLHF
TRBV6-1 - CASSEMGRAETQYF
TRBV6-2/TRBV6-3 - CASSYDTGRSTEAFF
TRBV6-6 - CAAFPHQARDDEQFF
TRBV27 - CASSLGPGDYEQYF
TRBV10-3 - CAISEGADYGYTF
TRBV20-1 - CSASTPLGSSYNEQFF
TRBV6-4 - CASSWQENTEAFF
TRBV2 - CASSESGLQTYGYTF
TRBV6-6 TRBD2 CASSLGDVAGGLIETQYF
TRBV10-1 - CASSDFPSSGELFF
TRBV5-1 - CASRRGAGVNTEAFF
TRBV9 - CASSVAGAGNTIYF
TRBV10-2 TRBD2 CASSVEAGGPYEQYF
TRBV29-1 - CSVLTGTNEKLFF
TRBV11-2 TRBD1 CASSFDRDAFF
TRBV12-3/TRBV12-4 - CASSLEGGYGYTF
TRBV2 - CASSSEGGSPLHF
TRBV29-1 - CSAAGQSTDTQYF
TRBV6-5 - CASSYEGWKGEAFF
TRBV6-1 TRBD2 CASSEGPRRLAGAERYF
TRBV19 - CASSPRGYRENTGELFF
TRBV30 - CAWRQGNTEAFF
TRBV7-8 - CASSWLRTESSGANVLTF
TRBV6-2/TRBV6-3 TRBD1 CASSYSQGAYEQYF
TRBV7-9 - CASSGLWGDEKLFF